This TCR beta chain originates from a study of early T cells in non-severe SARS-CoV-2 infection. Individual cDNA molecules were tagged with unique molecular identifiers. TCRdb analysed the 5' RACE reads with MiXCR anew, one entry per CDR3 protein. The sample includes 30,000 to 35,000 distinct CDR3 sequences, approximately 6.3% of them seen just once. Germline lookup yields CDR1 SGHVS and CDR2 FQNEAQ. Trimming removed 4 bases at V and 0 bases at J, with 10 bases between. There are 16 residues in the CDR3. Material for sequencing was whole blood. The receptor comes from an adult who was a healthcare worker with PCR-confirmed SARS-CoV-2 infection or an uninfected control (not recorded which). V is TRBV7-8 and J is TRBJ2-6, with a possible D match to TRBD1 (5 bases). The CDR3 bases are TGTGCCAGCAGCTCCGTCAGGGACTCTGGGGCCAACGTCCTGACTTTC. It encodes CASSSVRDSGANVLTF.